This T cell receptor (beta chain) is from a study of glioma-infiltrating T cells after dendritic cell vaccination. Primers: 60 V beta forward and 13 J beta reverse. Only in-frame clones appear in the TCRdb table, and some are missing; sequencing was by immunoSEQ multiplex PCR. The table lists tens of thousands of clones, approximately 84% of them singletons. This CDR3 comprises 16 residues. V was shortened by 4 bases and J by 3 bases, with 16 bases between the two germline ends. Germline values: CDR1 SGHRS, CDR2 YFSETQ. Study observations and caveats: Survival was not directly related to TCR clonality in these patients.

As regards this clone: Antigen unknown.

This clonotype was sampled from a human donor with glioblastoma. The chain joins TRBV5-1 to TRBJ1-4, with D possibly being TRBD1 (5 bases). The sequencing used blood, collected before dendritic cell vaccination. This CDR3 reads CASSPGPGGANEKLFF. CDR3 DNA: TGCGCCAGCAGCCCCGGCCCCGGGGGGGCTAATGAAAAACTGTTTTTT.